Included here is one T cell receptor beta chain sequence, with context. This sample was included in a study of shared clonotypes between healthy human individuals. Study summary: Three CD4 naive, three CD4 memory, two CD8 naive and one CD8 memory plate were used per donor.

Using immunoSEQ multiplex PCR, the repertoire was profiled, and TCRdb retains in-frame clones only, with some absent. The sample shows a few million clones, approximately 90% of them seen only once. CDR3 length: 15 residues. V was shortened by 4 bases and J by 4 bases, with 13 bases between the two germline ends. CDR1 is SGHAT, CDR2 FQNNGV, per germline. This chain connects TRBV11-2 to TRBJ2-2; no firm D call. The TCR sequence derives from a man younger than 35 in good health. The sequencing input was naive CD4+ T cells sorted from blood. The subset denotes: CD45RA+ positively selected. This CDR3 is CASSSAGSTTGELFF. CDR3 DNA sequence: TGTGCCAGCAGCTCGGCCGGGTCAACCACCGGGGAGCTGTTTTTT. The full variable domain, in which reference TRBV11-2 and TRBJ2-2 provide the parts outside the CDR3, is EAGVAQSPRYKIIEKRQSVAFWCNPISGHATLYWYQQILGQGPKLLIQFQNNGVVDDSQLPKDRFSAERLKGVDSTLKIQPAKLEDSAVYLCASSSAGSTTGELFFGEGSRLTVL.